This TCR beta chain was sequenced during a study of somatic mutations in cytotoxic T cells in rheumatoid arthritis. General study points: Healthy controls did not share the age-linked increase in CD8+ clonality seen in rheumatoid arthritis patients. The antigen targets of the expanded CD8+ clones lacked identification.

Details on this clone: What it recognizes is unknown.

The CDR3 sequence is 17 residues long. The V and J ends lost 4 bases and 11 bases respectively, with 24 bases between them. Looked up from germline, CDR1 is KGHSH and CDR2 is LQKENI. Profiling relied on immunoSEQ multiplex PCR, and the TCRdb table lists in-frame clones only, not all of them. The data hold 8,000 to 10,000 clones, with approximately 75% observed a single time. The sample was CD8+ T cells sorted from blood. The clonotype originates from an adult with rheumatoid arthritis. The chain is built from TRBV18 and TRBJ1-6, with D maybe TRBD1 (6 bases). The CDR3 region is CASSLTEGDGGWPPLHF. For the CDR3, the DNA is TGTGCCAGCTCACTTACGGAGGGGGACGGAGGGTGGCCACCCCTCCACTTT.